The 5 T cell receptor beta chains listed next were all sequenced from one sample in a study of CXCR3-negative and CXCR3-positive naive CD8 T cells. It was by 5' RACE with UMI labels that the TRB cDNA libraries were prepared. Each CDR3 protein gets one entry in TCRdb, which reprocessed the 5' RACE reads and gives no DNA. The sample has about 58,000 distinct CDR3 sequences, and its top ten clones hold about 0.43%. Sequences were obtained from naive CXCR3- CD8+ T cells from blood. The subset: CD45RO-CCR7+CD27+CD95- naive CD8+ T cells lacking CXCR3 (TNR3-). The source is a human donor in good health. Some clones in this sample may be carry-over from other donors' samples.

This CDR3 is CASSLMGQGDLRGYTF. The V call is TRBV7-6, the J call TRBJ1-2; the D call from TCRdb, TRBD1, cannot be confirmed without DNA. The CDR3 is 16 residues long. Per the germline V gene, CDR1 is SGHVS and CDR2 is FNYEAQ.

The chain uses TRBV14 and TRBJ1-1; no DNA is available, so the TRBD1 call from TCRdb remains unchecked. The length of the CDR3 is 12 residues. Per germline, CDR1 SGHDN and CDR2 FVKESK. The CDR3 reads CASSLSGDEAFF.

This sequence joins TRBV29-1 and TRBJ2-1; no DNA is available, so the TRBD1 call from TCRdb remains unchecked. Germline loops: CDR1 SQVTM, CDR2 ANQGSEA. The CDR3 runs 14 residues. This chain's CDR3 is CSVASLKPGNEQFF.

The V and J genes are TRBV7-6 and TRBJ2-3; the TCRdb D gene call, TRBD2, has no DNA to confirm it. The CDR3 runs to 17 residues. The V gene's germline CDR1 is SGHVS and CDR2 FNYEAQ. CDR3 sequence reads: CASSLVSASVGTDTQYF.

The CDR3 protein is CASSPMIGAYRELFF. This rearrangement joins TRBV7-2 to TRBJ2-2; no DNA is available, so the TRBD1 call from TCRdb remains unchecked. CDR3 length: 15 residues. Germline CDR1 reads SGHTA; CDR2 reads FQGNSA.